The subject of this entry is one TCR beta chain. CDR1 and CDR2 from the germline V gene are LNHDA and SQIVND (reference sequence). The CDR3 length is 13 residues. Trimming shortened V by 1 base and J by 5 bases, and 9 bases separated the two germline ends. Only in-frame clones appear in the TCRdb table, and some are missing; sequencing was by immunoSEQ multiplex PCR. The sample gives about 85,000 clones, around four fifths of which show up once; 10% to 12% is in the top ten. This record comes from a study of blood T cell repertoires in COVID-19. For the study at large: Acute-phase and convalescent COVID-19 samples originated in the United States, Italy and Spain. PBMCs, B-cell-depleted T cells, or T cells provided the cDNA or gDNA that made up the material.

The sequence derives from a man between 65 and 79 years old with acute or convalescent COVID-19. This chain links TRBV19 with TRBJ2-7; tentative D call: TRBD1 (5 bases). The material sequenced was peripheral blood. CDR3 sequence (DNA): TGTGCCAGTAGTATAGCCAGGGCGGACGAGCAGTACTTC. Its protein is CASSIARADEQYF.